This T cell receptor beta chain is drawn from a study of preoperative IRX-2 immunotherapy in early breast cancer. Treatment here: preoperative locoregional IRX-2 cytokine immunotherapy. Preoperative locoregional IRX-2 cytokine immunotherapy was tested in the phase Ib source study. The V segment lost 11 bases and the J segment 3 bases; nucleotides outside the gene matches: 3. The CDR3 runs 12 residues. Germline V gives CDR1 LNHDA, CDR2 SQIVND (reference sequence). Profiled with immunoSEQ multiplex PCR; TCRdb holds only in-frame clones, not every one. The table shows around 29,000 clones, with 65% to 85% occurring only once.

The rearrangement joins TRBV19 to TRBJ1-4; 7 nucleotides align to TRBD1. The sequence was collected from a human donor with breast cancer. Sample collection occurred from a patient treated with IRX-2 immunotherapy. The CDR3 nucleotides read TGTGCCGGAGGGACAGCTAATGAAAAACTGTTTTTT. Translated, it gives CAGGTANEKLFF.